This TCR beta chain is from a study of shared clonotypes between healthy human individuals. Background on the study: Per donor, CD8 memory used one plate, CD8 naive used two, CD4 memory used three and CD4 naive used three.

Findings of the study overall: Across several donors, naive CD4 shared roughly 5.1%, naive CD8 more than 3%, memory CD4 2.3%, memory CD8 around 0.36%.

Germline values: CDR1 LNHNV, CDR2 YYDKDF (reference sequence). The CDR3 extends over 15 amino acids. Losses at the gene ends were 5 bases for V and 3 bases for J; bases not matched to a gene: 7. Profiled with immunoSEQ multiplex PCR; TCRdb holds only in-frame clones, not every one. The sample holds around 560,000 clones; approximately 95% are singletons and the top ten take around 0.11%. Naive CD8 cells lacked CD45RO and underwent positive selection for CCR7, leaving out terminally differentiated effector memory CD45RA+ cells. With respect to this clone: The antigen is undetermined.

The source is a woman between 25 and 40 years old in good health. Material: naive CD8+ T cells sorted from blood. This sequence joins TRBV15 and TRBJ2-7, with TRBD1 identical over 10 bases. The CDR3 sequence: CATSETGTGVYEQYF. The CDR3 DNA sequence: TGTGCCACCAGCGAAACCGGGACAGGGGTCTACGAGCAGTACTTC.